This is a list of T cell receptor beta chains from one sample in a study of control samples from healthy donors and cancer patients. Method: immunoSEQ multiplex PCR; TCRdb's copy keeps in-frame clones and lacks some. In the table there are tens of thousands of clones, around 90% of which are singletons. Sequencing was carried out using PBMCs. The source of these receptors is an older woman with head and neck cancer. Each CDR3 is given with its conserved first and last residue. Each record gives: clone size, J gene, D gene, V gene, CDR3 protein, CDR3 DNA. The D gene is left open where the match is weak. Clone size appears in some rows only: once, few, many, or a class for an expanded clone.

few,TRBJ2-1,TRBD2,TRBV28,CASRPPRGGYNEQFF,TGTGCCAGCAGGCCTCCGCGGGGGGGCTACAATGAGCAGTTCTTC
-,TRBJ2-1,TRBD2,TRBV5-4,CASSGLTSGRENEQFF,TGTGCCAGCAGCGGGCTGACTAGCGGGAGGGAGAATGAGCAGTTCTTC
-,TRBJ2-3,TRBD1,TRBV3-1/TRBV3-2,CASSRQGGTDTQYF,TGTGCCAGCAGCCGACAGGGCGGGACAGATACGCAGTATTTT
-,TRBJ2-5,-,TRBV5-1,CASSSQGFEETQYF,TGCGCCAGCAGCTCACAGGGATTTGAAGAGACCCAGTACTTC
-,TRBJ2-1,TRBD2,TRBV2,CASYTGASGRARNEQFF,TGTGCCAGCTATACGGGGGCTAGCGGGAGGGCCAGGAATGAGCAGTTCTTC
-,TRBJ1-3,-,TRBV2,CASSEGQRGGNTIYF,TGTGCCAGCAGTGAGGGTCAACGGGGTGGAAACACCATATATTTT
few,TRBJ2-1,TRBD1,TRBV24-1,CATSDTGGSYNEQFF,TGTGCCACCAGTGATACAGGGGGCTCCTACAATGAGCAGTTCTTC
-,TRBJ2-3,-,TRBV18,CASSPAIAGADTQYF,TGTGCCAGCTCACCAGCTATCGCAGGGGCAGATACGCAGTATTTT
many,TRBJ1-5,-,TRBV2,CASREVGWIQPQHF,TGTGCCAGCAGGGAAGTGGGGTGGATTCAGCCCCAGCATTTT
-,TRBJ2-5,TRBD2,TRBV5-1,CASSAKTSVVETQYF,TGCGCCAGCAGCGCCAAAACTAGCGTAGTTGAGACCCAGTACTTC
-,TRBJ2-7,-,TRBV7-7,CASSLAGEDEQYF,TGTGCCAGCAGCTTAGCGGGGGAGGACGAGCAGTACTTC
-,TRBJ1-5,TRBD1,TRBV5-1,CASSLGQGTWPQHF,TGCGCCAGCAGCCTCGGACAGGGGACTTGGCCCCAGCATTTT
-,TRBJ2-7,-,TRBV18,CASSKTDYEQYF,TGTGCCAGCTCAAAGACTGACTACGAGCAGTACTTC
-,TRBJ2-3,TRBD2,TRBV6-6,CASRRLAGVTDTQYF,TGTGCCAGCCGTAGACTAGCGGGAGTCACAGATACGCAGTATTTT
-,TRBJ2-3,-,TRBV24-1,CATSDSRPGEIDTQYF,TGTGCCACCAGTGATTCCCGGCCGGGAGAGATAGATACGCAGTATTTT
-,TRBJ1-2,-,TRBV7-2,CASSPSGSYYGYTF,TGTGCCAGCAGCCCGAGCGGGTCTTACTATGGCTACACCTTC
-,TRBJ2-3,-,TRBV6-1,CASSEQVADTQYF,TGTGCCAGCAGTGAACAGGTAGCAGATACGCAGTATTTT
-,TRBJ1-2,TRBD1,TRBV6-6,CASRTGEDYGYTF,TGTGCCAGCAGAACAGGGGAAGACTATGGCTACACCTTC
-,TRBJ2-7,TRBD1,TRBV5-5,CASRRGTEILYEQYF,TGTGCCAGCAGGAGGGGGACAGAGATTCTCTACGAGCAGTACTTC
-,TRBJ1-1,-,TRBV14,CASSRETAYNTEAFF,TGTGCCAGCAGCCGGGAGACAGCTTATAACACTGAAGCTTTCTTT
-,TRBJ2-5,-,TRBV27,CASSLRYDRQETQYF,TGTGCCAGCAGTTTGAGGTATGACAGACAAGAGACCCAGTACTTC
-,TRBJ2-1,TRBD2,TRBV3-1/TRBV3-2,CASNTMLGGSSEQFF,TGTGCCAGCAATACAATGCTAGGCGGGAGTTCTGAGCAGTTCTTC
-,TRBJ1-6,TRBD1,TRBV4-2,CASSQDQGGRSPLHF,TGTGCCAGCAGCCAAGATCAGGGGGGTCGTTCACCCCTCCACTTT
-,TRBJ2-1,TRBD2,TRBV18,CASSLVPSGLAGNNEQFF,TGTGCCAGCTCACTGGTCCCTAGTGGACTAGCGGGAAACAATGAGCAGTTCTTC
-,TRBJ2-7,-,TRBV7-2,CASSLMGGSYEQYF,TGTGCCAGCAGCTTAATGGGGGGTTCCTACGAGCAGTACTTC
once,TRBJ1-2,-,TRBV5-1,CASSYDPLGNYGYTF,TGCGCCAGCAGCTACGACCCTTTGGGAAACTATGGCTACACCTTC